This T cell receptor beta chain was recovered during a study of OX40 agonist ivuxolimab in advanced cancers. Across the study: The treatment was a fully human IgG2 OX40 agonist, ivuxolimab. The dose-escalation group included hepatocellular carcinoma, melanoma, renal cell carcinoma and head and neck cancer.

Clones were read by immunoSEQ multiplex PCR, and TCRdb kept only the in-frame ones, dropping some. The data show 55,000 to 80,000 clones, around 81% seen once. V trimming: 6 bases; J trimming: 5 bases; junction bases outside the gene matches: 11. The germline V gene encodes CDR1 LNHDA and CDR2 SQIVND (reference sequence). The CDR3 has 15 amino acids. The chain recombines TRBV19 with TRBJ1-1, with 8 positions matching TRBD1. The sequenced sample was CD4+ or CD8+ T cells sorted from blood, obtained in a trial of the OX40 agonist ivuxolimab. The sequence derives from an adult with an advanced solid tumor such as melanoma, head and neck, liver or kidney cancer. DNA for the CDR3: TGTGCCAGTAGCAATCAAACAGGGGGATCAACTGAAGCTTTCTTT. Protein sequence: CASSNQTGGSTEAFF.